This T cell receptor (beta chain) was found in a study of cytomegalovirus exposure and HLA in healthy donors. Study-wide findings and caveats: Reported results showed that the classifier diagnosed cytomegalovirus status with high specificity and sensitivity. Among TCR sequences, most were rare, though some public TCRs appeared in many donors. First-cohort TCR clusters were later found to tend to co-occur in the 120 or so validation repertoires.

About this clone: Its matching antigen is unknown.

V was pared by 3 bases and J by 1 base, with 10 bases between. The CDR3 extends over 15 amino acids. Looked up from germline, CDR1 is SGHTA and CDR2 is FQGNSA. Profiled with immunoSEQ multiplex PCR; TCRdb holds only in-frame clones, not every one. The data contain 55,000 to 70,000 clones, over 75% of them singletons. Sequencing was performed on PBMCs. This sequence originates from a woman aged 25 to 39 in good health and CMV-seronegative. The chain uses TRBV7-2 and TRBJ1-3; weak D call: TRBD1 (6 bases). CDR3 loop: CASSFDGQSGNTIYF. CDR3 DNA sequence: TGTGCCAGCAGCTTCGATGGACAGTCTGGAAACACCATATATTTT.